The T cell receptor (beta chain) under discussion was sequenced for a study of blood T cells in healthy people across ages (dated by TCRdb to between 2015 and 2017). With regard to the full study: In model experiments, roughly one uniquely barcoded TCR beta cDNA molecule per two T cells was captured by template switching. The study measured age-related changes in TCR beta repertoire diversity using deep sequencing normalized with unique cDNA molecular identifiers. The donors were split into four age groups: young (average around 17 years), middle-aged (roughly 39), aged (about 56) and long-lived (approximately 89). To avoid experimental bias, donors of different ages were randomly spread across the sequencing lanes. Using the same blood draw, the study looked at two additional independent replicas of 1 million unique cDNA reads for two donors, one aged 18 to 30 and the other aged 80 or older.

CDR1 and CDR2 are read off the germline V gene (reference sequence) as LNHNV and YYDKDF. Trimming takes 3 bases off V and 3 bases off J; junction bases not matched to a gene: 16. Counted from cysteine to phenylalanine, this CDR3 has 18 amino acids. Of the read, only the CDR3 DNA is kept; its 54 bases are in frame from base 1. Library construction relied on 5' RACE. TCRdb lists the instrument as Illumina HiSeq 2500. A second PCR of roughly 6 to 11 cycles was performed with a sample-barcoded 5' primer and a J-beta primer mix. Each TCR beta cDNA molecule received a unique molecular identifier from a template-switch 5' adaptor carrying 12 random nucleotides. Each sample yielded at least 2.5 million CDR3-containing paired-end reads. First-strand cDNA was synthesized from all RNA with the Mint cDNA synthesis kit, primed by a TRBC-specific oligonucleotide. All cDNA was treated with uracil-DNA glycosylase and then went through a first 18-cycle PCR with the universal primers M1SS and BC2_uni_R. The paper's data handling went like this. For normalization, 1 million high-quality reads were randomly selected from each sample, with every read carrying a distinct molecular identifier. Instead of being binned into consensus sequences, reads with shared molecular identifiers were discarded. CDR3 identification, clonotype clustering and error correction used MiTCR with a Q25 quality threshold and the strictest error-elimination algorithm. A nonparametric unseen species model with Euler transformation was used to estimate lower-bound total TCR beta diversity. TCRdb's own reprocessing of the public reads used fastp at Q25 and MiXCR and kept productive beta chains. CDR3 protein duplicates are merged, each entry listing the most common genes and DNA. For this entry, the V and J calls and clone size follow TCRdb and not the study's own pipeline. A total of about 970,000 distinct CDR3 sequences appear in this sample, just over 50% of them only once. The ten largest make up 20% to 25% of the sample.

Details on this clonotype: It lacks a known antigen. No base quality information exists; no much larger clone differs at one position.

Here is what the overall study found, with its caveats: Observed TCR beta diversity per million T cells fell roughly linearly with age, and a significant reduction was already apparent by age roughly 40. Because profiling used bulk unsorted PBMCs, naive and antigen-experienced compartments could not be compared conclusively. The CMV infection status of donors was not known, potentially confounding age-related changes in expanded clonotypes. There was a strong correlation between observed TCR beta diversity and the percentage of naive T cells measured by flow cytometry. Compared with the aged group, more naive CD4+ T cells, fewer expanded clones and increased TCR diversity were shown by the long-lived group, suggesting age selection. Estimates of total diversity from one million sequenced T cells were regarded as lower bounds and underestimates.

The donors were 40 or so Caucasian individuals from Russia, aged roughly 6 to 90 years, who were systemically healthy. Roughly 9.5 milliliters of peripheral blood were drawn from each donor into EDTA-treated Vacutainer tubes. Ficoll-Paque density-gradient centrifugation was used to isolate PBMCs, with at least 7 million obtained per sample. Trizol reagent was used to extract total RNA from PBMCs, with at least 5 micrograms per sample. For every donor, an aliquot of PBMCs went through flow cytometry to measure the percentages of naive CD45RAhigh/CD27high T cells. The chain is made from TRBV15 and TRBJ1-2; 7 central nucleotides agree with TRBD1. Specimen: blood. The sequence came from a woman in her sixties or seventies in good health. The DNA sequence reads TGTGCCACCAGCAGTTCCGGATCACGACAGGGCGGCGACTATGGCTACACCTTC. Its amino acids are CATSSSGSRQGGDYGYTF.